These 8 T cell receptor beta chains were all obtained from the same sample, sequenced in a study of molecular identifiers for immune sequencing clone quantification. TCRdb fed the PCR reads into MiXCR, producing one record per CDR3 protein. The repertoire holds around 480,000 distinct CDR3 sequences, with 20% to 25% as singletons. Material for sequencing was naive CD8+ T cells from blood, with Jurkat cell RNA spiked in. Subset: FACS-sorted CD8+CD4-CCR7+CD45RA+ naive T cells. Every receptor here comes from a human donor in good health. Some libraries in this study had Jurkat cell RNA spiked in.

This clonotype was counted ten times or more. The rearrangement links TRBV18 to TRBJ2-4, with 9 bases identical to TRBD2. This CDR3 spans 16 amino acids. Losses at the gene ends were 3 bases for V and 11 bases for J; bases not matched to a gene: 14. CDR1 and CDR2 from the germline V gene are KGHSH and LQKENI. CDR3 amino acids: CASSPSAWTSESVQYF. In nucleotides, the CDR3 is TGTGCCAGCTCACCTTCCGCATGGACTAGCGAGTCAGTTCAGTACTTC.

This rearrangement joins TRBV3-1 to TRBJ1-4, with D possibly being TRBD1 (5 bases). This CDR3 has 12 residues. V lost 0 bases to trimming and J lost 12 bases, with 8 bases between them. Germline loops: CDR1 LGHDT, CDR2 YNNKEL (reference sequence). The CDR3 region is CASSQDDRELFF. The CDR3 DNA reads TGTGCCAGCAGCCAAGATGACAGAGAACTGTTTTTT.

Details on this clonotype: Just one base apart from a much larger clone, this may be a read error. This rearrangement joins TRBV12-3 or TRBV12-4 to TRBJ1-5, with no clear D. The CDR3 covers 13 residues. V was trimmed by 7 bases and J by 4 bases, leaving 11 bases between them. The CDR3 DNA reads as TGTGCCAGCAACACCGGCCATAATCAGCCCCAGCATTTT. Translating it yields CASNTGHNQPQHF.

In this sample, this clonotype turned up many times. This chain connects TRBV12-5 to TRBJ2-1, with 10 nucleotides matching TRBD1. V shed 6 bases, J shed 9 bases, and the junction held 8 bases outside the gene matches. Per the germline V gene, CDR1 is LGHNT and CDR2 is FRNRAP. The CDR3 has 14 residues. In DNA, the CDR3 is TGTGCTAGTGGCCCTTGGGACAGGGGTGGTGAGCAGTTCTTC. Its protein is CASGPWDRGGEQFF.

The J gene is TRBJ2-3, the V gene TRBV27; D remains unclear. In germline, CDR1 is MNHEY, CDR2 SMNVEV (reference sequence). The CDR3 is made up of 12 amino acids. V was cut by 5 bases and J by 4 bases, with 7 bases left in between. In DNA, the CDR3 is TGTGCCAGCAGTCCCTACGCAGATACGCAGTATTTT. The encoded protein is CASSPYADTQYF.

This rearrangement joins TRBV5-6 to TRBJ2-7; D may be TRBD2 (6 bases). The ends were cut back, 0 bases at V and 3 bases at J, with 19 bases in the middle. Germline CDR1 SGHDT, CDR2 YYEEEE. The CDR3 loop spans 17 amino acids. Written as DNA, the CDR3 is TGTGCCAGCAGCTTGGTGGTAGCGGCGATACCCAACTACGAGCAGTACTTC. This sequence encodes CASSLVVAAIPNYEQYF.

About this clonotype itself: A much larger clonotype is one base distant, so this may be a read error. V usage is TRBV7-9 and J usage is TRBJ1-5; D ambiguous. With 5 bases removed from V and 7 bases from J, the gap between germline ends came to 12 bases. Germline V lookup: CDR1 SEHNR, CDR2 FQNEAQ (reference sequence). CDR3 length: 13 amino acids. This CDR3 is CASSPSSLQPQHF. DNA for the CDR3: TGTGCCAGCAGCCCTAGTTCCCTCCAGCCCCAGCATTTT.

This clonotype has a count of ten or more. J is TRBJ2-7 and V is TRBV4-3, with D perhaps TRBD1 (6 bases). From germline, CDR1 is LGHNA and CDR2 YSLEER. The germline V and J ends were trimmed by 0 bases and 2 bases, with 11 bases remaining between them. The CDR3 has 15 amino acids. This CDR3 is CASSQDPAGAYEQYF. The CDR3 bases are TGCGCCAGCAGCCAAGATCCGGCAGGGGCCTACGAGCAGTACTTC.